The clone carrying this T cell receptor (beta chain) occurred a few times. Its cognate antigen is unknown. The sample comes from a study of cytomegalovirus exposure and HLA in healthy donors. The wider study: Researchers found that roughly 81% of some 400 genotyped donors fell within the Caucasian-associated ancestry cluster. Overall study results and limits: An analysis done earlier found most TCR beta V segments productive about 87% or about 30% of the time. Later on, an analysis tied approximately 17,000 TCR beta sequences to HLA alleles at 0.05 false discovery rate.

PCR involved 60 Vbeta and 13 Jbeta primers. In the authors' workflow: The count from a later analysis was about 80 million unique TCR beta chains, some 9.9 million of them shared. The protocol was immunoSEQ multiplex PCR, while the TCRdb copy is restricted to in-frame clones and leaves out a portion. V and J calls and clone size come straight from that table; D and trimming were deduced from the DNA. The repertoire holds 90,000 to 100,000 clones, with roughly 79% as singletons. This CDR3 spans 15 amino acids. Germline V gene data show CDR1 as SGHTA and CDR2 as FQGNSA. V was clipped by 5 bases and J by 0 bases, with 12 bases between them.

The chain employs TRBV7-2 and TRBJ2-3; perhaps TRBD2 as D (6 bases). Input material: PBMCs. The clonotype originates from a woman aged 40-49 years in good health and CMV-seronegative. CDR3 in DNA: TGTGCCAGCAGCGAGGACTACCTTAGCACAGATACGCAGTATTTT. Translated: CASSEDYLSTDTQYF.